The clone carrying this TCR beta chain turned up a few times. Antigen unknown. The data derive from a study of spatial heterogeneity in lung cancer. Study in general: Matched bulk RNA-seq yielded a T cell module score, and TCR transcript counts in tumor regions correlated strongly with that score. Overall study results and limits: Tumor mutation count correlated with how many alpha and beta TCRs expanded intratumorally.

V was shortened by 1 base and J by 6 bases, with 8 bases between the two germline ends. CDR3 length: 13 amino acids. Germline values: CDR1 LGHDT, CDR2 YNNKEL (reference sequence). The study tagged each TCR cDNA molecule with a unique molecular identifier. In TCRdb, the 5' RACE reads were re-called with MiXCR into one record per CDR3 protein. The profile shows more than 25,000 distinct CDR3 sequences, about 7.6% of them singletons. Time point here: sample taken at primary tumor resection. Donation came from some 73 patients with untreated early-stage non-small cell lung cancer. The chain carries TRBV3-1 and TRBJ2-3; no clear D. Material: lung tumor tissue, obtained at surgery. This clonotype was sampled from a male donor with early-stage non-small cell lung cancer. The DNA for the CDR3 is TGTGCCAGCAGCCAAGTAGGAGCGGATACGCAGTATTTT. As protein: CASSQVGADTQYF.